Listed here are 25 T cell receptor beta chains from one sample, sequenced in a study of blood T cell repertoires in COVID-19. Some clones are missing from TCRdb's copy, which holds only in-frame ones; the method was immunoSEQ multiplex PCR. The sample records about 170,000 clones, around 84% being singletons. The sample taken for sequencing was peripheral blood. These receptors were collected from a man aged 50 to 60 with active or convalescent COVID-19.

The rearrangement uses TRBV27 and TRBJ1-5, with 8 positions matching TRBD1. The CDR3 is 14 residues long. Germline lookup yields CDR1 MNHEY and CDR2 SMNVEV (reference sequence). The junction had 3 bases not matched to a gene; V was cut back by 6 bases and J by 2 bases. CDR3 amino acids: CASRQGGRNQPQHF. CDR3 coding DNA: TGTGCCAGCAGACAGGGGGGACGCAATCAGCCCCAGCATTTT.

The genes are TRBV3-1 (or the pseudogene TRBV3-2) and TRBJ2-7, with 8 bases fitting TRBD2. The CDR3 contains 17 residues. V gave up 5 bases and J gave up 5 bases; unmatched junction bases: 17. CDR1 and CDR2 (germline): LGHDT, YNNKEL (reference sequence). CDR3 sequence reads: CASSNQGLATGGNEQYF. DNA of the CDR3: TGTGCCAGCAGCAACCAAGGACTAGCAACGGGGGGCAACGAGCAGTACTTC.

This clone was counted a few times. The CDR3 region has the DNA TGTGCCAGCAGCTTAGGACAGGGCGCGCTGAACACTGAAGCTTTCTTT. Encoded protein: CASSLGQGALNTEAFF. The chain links TRBV11-3 to TRBJ1-1; 7 nucleotides match TRBD1. Germline CDR1 SGHNT, CDR2 YENEEA. V dropped 1 base and J dropped 0; count of bases not matched to a gene: 5. The CDR3 contains 16 residues.

The rearrangement links TRBV30 to TRBJ2-3; 8 bases are shared with TRBD2. Losses at the gene ends were 6 bases for V and 2 bases for J; bases not matched to a gene: 16. Germline V gene data show CDR1 as GTSNPN and CDR2 as SVGIG (reference sequence). This CDR3 has 17 amino acids. Here the CDR3 DNA reads TGTGCCTGCACTAGCGGTTCTCGAGCGGGCTTCACAGATACGCAGTATTTT. It specifies CACTSGSRAGFTDTQYF.

V and J are TRBV24-1 and TRBJ2-3, with 8 bases lining up with TRBD1. Trimming cost V 5 bases and J 3 bases; bases outside gene matches: 6. Germline assignment: CDR1 KGHDR and CDR2 SFDVKD. There are 15 residues in the CDR3. The CDR3 here is CATSATGVGTDTQYF. The CDR3 coding sequence is TGTGCCACCAGTGCGACAGGGGTAGGAACAGATACGCAGTATTTT.

As DNA, the CDR3 is TGTGCCAGCAGCTTAGTGTCTCAGTACGAGCAGTACTTC. This translates into CASSLVSQYEQYF. The rearrangement joins TRBV7-2 to TRBJ2-7; D gene uncertain. The germline V and J ends were trimmed by 1 base and 4 bases, with 8 bases remaining between them. Germline CDR1 and CDR2: SGHTA and FQGNSA. The CDR3 covers 13 residues.

This chain links TRBV19 with TRBJ2-1; tentative D call: TRBD2 (6 bases). CDR1 is LNHDA and CDR2 is SQIVND in the germline V gene (reference sequence). With 1 base removed from V and 9 bases from J, the gap between germline ends came to 10 bases. The CDR3 has 13 residues. The DNA for the CDR3 is TGTGCCAGTAGTATAGCGGGACTTGGTGAGCAGTTCTTC. This codes for CASSIAGLGEQFF.

The chain joins TRBV7-6 to TRBJ2-7; 10 bases align to TRBD2. CDR1 is SGHVS, CDR2 FNYEAQ, per germline. This CDR3 is built from 17 residues. V trimming: 5 bases; J trimming: 1 base; junction bases outside the gene matches: 11. The CDR3 bases are TGTGCCAGCAGCACCCGACTAGCGGGCCAACCGTCCTACGAGCAGTACTTC. Translation gives CASSTRLAGQPSYEQYF. Complete variable domain (other parts from reference TRBV7-6 and TRBJ2-7): GAGVSQSPRYKVTKRGQDVALRCDPISGHVSLYWYRQALGQGPEFLTYFNYEAQQDKSGLPNDRFSAERPEGSISTLTIQRTEQRDSAMYRCASSTRLAGQPSYEQYFGPGTRLTVT.

The chain recombines TRBV19 with TRBJ1-2, with D unresolved. Trimming took off 1 base at V and 3 bases at J, with 9 bases between the two ends. There are 14 residues in the CDR3. Per germline, CDR1 LNHDA and CDR2 SQIVND (reference sequence). CDR3: CASSIAGEDYGYTF. The DNA of the CDR3 is TGTGCCAGTAGTATAGCCGGGGAAGACTATGGCTACACCTTC.

The rearrangement links TRBV25-1 to TRBJ1-6; possible D gene TRBD1, 6 bases. The CDR3 covers 14 residues. The germline V gene has CDR1 MGHDK and CDR2 SYGVNS. With 5 bases removed from V and 10 bases from J, the gap between germline ends came to 15 bases. This CDR3 is CASSLQGIGSPLHF. CDR3 DNA: TGTGCCAGCAGTTTACAGGGAATAGGCTCACCCCTCCACTTT.

This sequence joins TRBV24-1 and TRBJ2-2, with TRBD1 identical over 7 bases. This CDR3 contains 19 residues. Germline values: CDR1 KGHDR, CDR2 SFDVKD. J was trimmed by 0 bases and V by 4 bases; bases with no gene match: 13. CDR3 sequence (DNA): TGTGCCACCAGTGACCCCAGGGGGTTGGCGAACGCGAACACCGGGGAGCTGTTTTTT. Translation: CATSDPRGLANANTGELFF.

This chain links TRBV7-3 with TRBJ2-7; D not certain. This CDR3 contains 14 residues. Germline V gene data show CDR1 as SGHTA and CDR2 as FQGTGA. V dropped 2 bases and J dropped 7 bases, with 15 bases sitting between them. This chain's CDR3 is CASSLSGPSGEQYF. Written as DNA, the CDR3 is TGTGCCAGCAGCTTATCCGGCCCTTCCGGGGAGCAGTACTTC. Together with reference TRBV7-3 and TRBJ2-7, the CDR3 gives the full variable domain: GAGVSQTPSNKVTEKGKYVELRCDPISGHTALYWYRQSLGQGPEFLIYFQGTGAADDSGLPNDRFFAVRPEGSVSTLKIQRTERGDSAVYLCASSLSGPSGEQYFGPGTRLTVT.

The chain uses TRBV19 and TRBJ2-1, with D perhaps TRBD2 (6 bases). Germline CDR1 reads LNHDA; CDR2 reads SQIVND (reference sequence). The V gene lost 3 bases and the J gene lost 10 bases, with 13 bases spanning the gap. The CDR3 length is 13 residues. The CDR3 sequence is CASSIPPRGEQFF. As DNA, the CDR3 is TGTGCCAGTAGTATCCCCCCACGGGGGGAGCAGTTCTTC.

This chain joins TRBV10-3 and TRBJ2-5; D possibly corresponds to TRBD1 (6 bases). Germline-derived CDR1 and CDR2 are ENHRY and SYGVKD. The length of the CDR3 is 14 residues. The V end was cut by 6 bases, the J end by 5 bases, with 16 bases between. The CDR3 spells CAIRREQGTETQYF. The CDR3 coding sequence is TGTGCCATCAGGAGGGAACAGGGTACCGAGACCCAGTACTTC.

The rearrangement uses TRBV4-3 and TRBJ1-6; possible D gene TRBD1, 5 bases. Germline lookup yields CDR1 LGHNA and CDR2 YSLEER. V lost 4 bases to trimming and J lost 9 bases, with 13 bases between them. This CDR3 has 14 amino acids. CDR3 in amino acids: CASSLGQGGSPLHF. The CDR3 region has the DNA TGCGCCAGCAGCCTAGGACAAGGCGGTTCACCCCTCCACTTT.

The V gene is TRBV18, the J gene TRBJ1-2; 9 bases align to TRBD1. Germline lookup yields CDR1 KGHSH and CDR2 LQKENI. V dropped 2 bases and J dropped 1; count of bases not matched to a gene: 2. The CDR3 is 15 residues long. In nucleotides, the CDR3 is TGTGCCAGCTCACCATGGACAGGGGTTAACTATGGCTACACCTTC. Amino acid sequence: CASSPWTGVNYGYTF.

The J gene is TRBJ1-3, the V gene TRBV5-1; 7 positions match TRBD1. CDR1 and CDR2 (germline): SGHRS, YFSETQ. J lost 1 base, V lost 4 bases, and 5 bases had no gene match. This CDR3 is built from 15 residues. CDR3 sequence reads: CASSEPTGSGNTIYF. CDR3 nucleotides: TGCGCCAGCAGCGAACCGACAGGGTCTGGAAACACCATATATTTT.

This rearrangement joins TRBV11-2 to TRBJ2-5; 7 nucleotides match TRBD1. V lost 7 bases, J lost 2 bases, and 7 bases stayed unmatched. The CDR3 is 14 residues long. CDR1 SGHAT and CDR2 FQNNGV come from the germline V gene. The CDR3 protein is CASTPTGIQETQYF. The CDR3 coding sequence is TGTGCCAGCACCCCGACAGGGATTCAAGAGACCCAGTACTTC.

J is TRBJ1-6 and V is TRBV4-2; the match to TRBD1 covers 12 bases. With 4 bases clipped from V and 7 bases from J, the junction kept 11 bases outside the gene matches. The length of the CDR3 is 18 residues. Germline lookup yields CDR1 LGHNA and CDR2 YNFKEQ. Here the CDR3 DNA reads TGTGCCAGCAGCCCCCGGGACAGGGGGCGCTTCGGGAATTCACCCCTCCACTTT. It yields the protein CASSPRDRGRFGNSPLHF.

The chain combines TRBV10-3 with TRBJ1-3; D is possibly TRBD1 (5 bases). From germline, CDR1 is ENHRY and CDR2 SYGVKD. CDR3 length: 15 residues. Trimming shortened V by 2 bases and J by 0 bases, and 8 bases separated the two germline ends. As DNA, the CDR3 is TGTGCCATCAGTGAGCAGGGTTACTCTGGAAACACCATATATTTT. Its translation: CAISEQGYSGNTIYF.

The chain employs TRBV18 and TRBJ2-1, with 9 bases aligning to TRBD1. The junction had 12 bases not matched to a gene; V was cut back by 2 bases and J by 4 bases. CDR1 is KGHSH and CDR2 is LQKENI in the germline V gene. The CDR3 length is 18 residues. This chain's CDR3 is CASSPMLSTGGRYNEQFF. As DNA, the CDR3 is TGTGCCAGCTCACCAATGTTATCGACAGGGGGTCGGTACAATGAGCAGTTCTTC.

The chain couples TRBV5-4 to TRBJ1-5, with 7 bases fitting TRBD1. The CDR3 length is 15 residues. Trimming cost V 0 bases and J 6 bases; bases outside gene matches: 6. Germline V gives CDR1 SGHNT, CDR2 YYREEE (reference sequence). The CDR3: CASSLGQGKGQPQHF. The CDR3 DNA is TGTGCCAGCAGCTTGGGACAGGGAAAGGGTCAGCCCCAGCATTTT.

The rearrangement links TRBV6-4 to TRBJ2-6, with D maybe TRBD2 (6 bases). Trimming took off 0 bases at V and 0 bases at J, with 9 bases between the two ends. This CDR3 comprises 17 residues. Germline V gives CDR1 MRHNA, CDR2 SNTAGT. Here the CDR3 DNA reads TGTGCCAGCAGTGACTCTGGCGGGGCCTCTGGGGCCAACGTCCTGACTTTC. Its protein is CASSDSGGASGANVLTF.

On this clone itself: As the CDR3 is not closed by the conserved phenylalanine or tryptophan, this likely results from a read error. The CDR3 sequence is CATSRDRAGVNAYGYTL. The DNA of the CDR3 is TGTGCCACCAGCAGAGATCGTGCGGGGGTGAATGCCTATGGCTACACCCTC. The gene calls are TRBV15 and TRBJ1-2; TRBD1 is a possible D gene (5 bases). This CDR3 contains 17 residues. CDR1 and CDR2 from the germline V gene are LNHNV and YYDKDF (reference sequence). V was clipped by 0 bases and J by 4 bases, with 18 bases between them.

V and J are TRBV28 and TRBJ1-2; TRBD1 might be the D (6 bases). The CDR3 loop spans 13 amino acids. The germline gives CDR1 MDHEN, CDR2 SYDVKM. V lost 6 bases, J lost 6 bases, and 14 bases lay in between. This chain's CDR3 is CASRRGGPDGYTF. For the CDR3, the DNA is TGTGCCAGCAGACGCGGGGGCCCGGATGGCTACACCTTC.